Below, 3 T cell receptor beta chains from the same sample are listed, as sequenced in a study of blood T cell repertoires in COVID-19. Assay: immunoSEQ multiplex PCR; the TCRdb copy retains only in-frame clones and omits some. The sample shows 300,000 to 450,000 clones, roughly nine tenths of them seen only once. The sample taken for sequencing was PBMCs or T cells enriched from blood (not recorded which). The source is a man between 18 and 35 years old who had recovered from COVID-19.

The chain links TRBV7-3 to TRBJ2-1, with D possibly being TRBD1 (6 bases). The V end lost 3 bases, the J end lost 9 bases, and 9 bases lay between the germline ends. The germline V gene encodes CDR1 SGHTA and CDR2 FQGTGA. CDR3 size: 12 residues. DNA for the CDR3: TGTGCCAGCAGCTTTTTACAGGGTGAGCAGTTCTTC. It is translated as CASSFLQGEQFF.

J is TRBJ1-1 and V is TRBV19, with D possibly TRBD1 on 5 matching bases. CDR1 and CDR2 (germline): LNHDA, SQIVND (reference sequence). The CDR3 spans 14 residues. With 8 bases removed from V and 2 bases from J, the gap between germline ends came to 15 bases. CDR3 sequence reads: CASYNRQTNTEAFF. CDR3 coding DNA: TGTGCCAGTTATAATCGACAGACCAACACTGAAGCTTTCTTT.

J is TRBJ2-6 and V is TRBV6-5; weak D call: TRBD2 (5 bases). The CDR3 totals 16 residues. Trimming shortened V by 2 bases and J by 1 base, and 9 bases separated the two germline ends. In germline, CDR1 is MNHEY, CDR2 SVGAGI. In DNA form, the CDR3 reads TGTGCCAGCAGTTACATCTCGGGGTCTGGGGCCAACGTCCTGACTTTC. Its protein is CASSYISGSGANVLTF.